The 31 T cell receptor beta chains below come from one sample, sequenced in a study of blood T cells in healthy people across ages. Primers used in a second PCR of about 7 to 12 cycles were a sample-barcoded 5' primer and a J-beta primer mix. TCRdb used MiXCR to reprocess the 5' RACE reads, holding one entry per CDR3 protein. This sample has roughly 1.7 million distinct CDR3 sequences, with 34% found just once. The sequenced material came from blood. The receptor source for this set is a woman aged 25 to 39 in good health.

This clonotype was counted between two and nine times. The V call is TRBV7-2, the J call TRBJ2-5; 8 nucleotides align to TRBD2. The V and J ends lost 5 bases and 7 bases, in that order; junction bases with no gene match: 18. This CDR3 comprises 17 residues. Germline loops: CDR1 SGHTA, CDR2 FQGNSA. CDR3 sequence reads: CASSKSAGGSGVGTQYF. In nucleotides, the CDR3 is TGTGCCAGCAGCAAATCCGCGGGAGGTAGCGGGGTGGGGACCCAGTACTTC.

This clonotype occurred many times. The chain carries TRBV19 and TRBJ2-1; no clear D gene. From germline, CDR1 is LNHDA and CDR2 SQIVND (reference sequence). Trimming took off 1 base at V and 0 bases at J, with 13 bases between the two ends. The CDR3 length is 17 residues. CDR3: CASSIVVGTASYNEQFF. The DNA of the CDR3 is TGTGCCAGTAGTATAGTTGTGGGTACCGCCTCCTACAATGAGCAGTTCTTC. The variable domain in full, completed from reference TRBV19 and TRBJ2-1, reads DGGITQSPKYLFRKEGQNVTLSCEQNLNHDAMYWYRQDPGQGLRLIYYSQIVNDFQKGDIAEGYSVSREKKESFPLTVTSAQKNPTAFYLCASSIVVGTASYNEQFFGPGTRLTVL.

The chain links TRBV14 to TRBJ2-7; possibly TRBD2 for D (6 bases). Germline assignment: CDR1 SGHDN and CDR2 FVKESK. Trimming removed 3 bases at V and 2 bases at J, with 14 bases between. There are 15 residues in the CDR3. Written as DNA, the CDR3 is TGTGCCAGCAGCCAGTTTCAGGCGGGACCCTACGAGCAGTACTTC. Encoded protein: CASSQFQAGPYEQYF.

The rearrangement joins TRBV3-1 to TRBJ2-4; D call uncertain. The J call may not be correct, given that the DNA end is closer to TRBJ2-5. The CDR3 is 13 residues long. Per germline, CDR1 LGHDT and CDR2 YNNKEL (reference sequence). CDR3 sequence: CASSQGKGKTQYF. The CDR3 bases are TGTGCCAGCAGCCAAGGGAAGGGCAAGACCCAGTACTTC.

The chain joins TRBV19 to TRBJ2-3, with 7 nucleotides matching TRBD2. The CDR3 length is 16 residues. J lost 0 bases, V lost 6 bases, and 9 bases had no gene match. Germline V gene lookup returns CDR1 LNHDA and CDR2 SQIVND (reference sequence). Here the CDR3 reads CASRKRDVPSTDTQYF. The DNA of the CDR3 is TGTGCCAGTAGGAAGCGGGACGTCCCTAGCACAGATACGCAGTATTTT. Looking up the rest from reference TRBV19 and TRBJ2-3 gives the full variable domain: DGGITQSPKYLFRKEGQNVTLSCEQNLNHDAMYWYRQDPGQGLRLIYYSQIVNDFQKGDIAEGYSVSREKKESFPLTVTSAQKNPTAFYLCASRKRDVPSTDTQYFGPGTRLTVL.

The chain carries TRBV18 and TRBJ2-5, with 9 bases aligning to TRBD1. CDR3 length: 16 amino acids. Germline-derived CDR1 and CDR2 are KGHSH and LQKENI. The V segment lost 3 bases and the J segment 2 bases; nucleotides outside the gene matches: 7. The CDR3 bases are TGTGCCAGCTCACCTGTTACCGGGACAGGGCAAGAGACCCAGTACTTC. This sequence encodes CASSPVTGTGQETQYF.

The chain links TRBV2 to TRBJ2-5, with 7 bases lining up with TRBD2. The CDR3 loop spans 14 amino acids. Germline V CDR1 and CDR2: SNHLY, FYNNEI. V shed 8 bases and J 1 base; nucleotides not matched to a gene: 7. The CDR3 spells CASEGGRGQETQYF. CDR3 nucleotides: TGTGCCAGCGAGGGCGGGAGAGGCCAAGAGACCCAGTACTTC.

This clonotype was recorded a few times. The chain joins TRBV7-9 to TRBJ2-1; 7 bases map to TRBD2. The CDR3 totals 16 residues. V shed 3 bases, J shed 6 bases, and the junction held 11 bases outside the gene matches. Germline V gene lookup returns CDR1 SEHNR and CDR2 FQNEAQ (reference sequence). This CDR3 reads CASSFPLGAGANEQFF. The CDR3, as DNA: TGTGCCAGCAGCTTTCCCCTAGGGGCGGGAGCCAATGAGCAGTTCTTC.

As regards this clonotype: The junction and the germline gene differ at one end; a read error may be behind it. J is TRBJ2-3 and V is TRBV15; 10 bases align to TRBD1. The CDR3 runs to 15 residues. CDR1 LNHNV and CDR2 YYDKDF come from the germline V gene (reference sequence). CDR3 coding DNA: TGTGCCACCAGCATAGGGACAGGGGTCACAGGTACGCAGTATTTT. Encoded protein: CATSIGTGVTGTQYF. Looking up the rest from reference TRBV15 and TRBJ2-3 gives the full variable domain: DAMVIQNPRYQVTQFGKPVTLSCSQTLNHNVMYWYQQKSSQAPKLLFHYYDKDFNNEADTPDNFQSRRPNTSFCFLDIRSPGLGDTAMYLCATSIGTGVTGTQYFGPGTRLTVL.

V and J are TRBV13 and TRBJ2-1, with 9 bases aligning to TRBD2. V dropped 4 bases and J dropped 1; count of bases not matched to a gene: 8. Germline loops: CDR1 PRHDT, CDR2 FYEKMQ (reference sequence). This CDR3 comprises 17 residues. The CDR3: CASSSPPSGESYNEQFF. The CDR3 DNA sequence: TGTGCCAGCAGCTCCCCCCCTAGCGGGGAATCCTACAATGAGCAGTTCTTC.

V gene TRBV5-1 combines with J gene TRBJ2-1, with 7 bases aligning to TRBD1. This CDR3 is 14 amino acids long. With 7 bases clipped from V and 3 bases from J, the junction kept 7 bases outside the gene matches. Germline V gene data show CDR1 as SGHRS and CDR2 as YFSETQ. CDR3 coding DNA: TGCGCCAGCTACGGACAGGACCGCTACAATGAGCAGTTCTTC. Protein: CASYGQDRYNEQFF.

In the case of this clonotype: This could be a read error, since a much larger clone is one nucleotide away. The V gene is TRBV5-1, the J gene TRBJ2-7; no definite D call. CDR1 SGHRS and CDR2 YFSETQ come from the germline V gene. The CDR3 runs to 13 residues. The V end lost 0 bases, the J end lost 2 bases, and 6 bases lay between the germline ends. The CDR3 reads CASSLDNAYEQYF. CDR3 sequence (DNA): TGCGCCAGCAGCTTGGACAACGCCTACGAGCAGTACTTC.

The gene calls are TRBV20-1 and TRBJ1-2; D perhaps matches TRBD1 (6 bases). V was pared by 0 bases and J by 6 bases, with 11 bases between. The length of the CDR3 is 13 residues. Germline values: CDR1 DFQATT, CDR2 SNEGSKA (reference sequence). As DNA, the CDR3 is TGCAGTGCTAGAGATAATAGACAGGATGGCTACACCTTC. This codes for CSARDNRQDGYTF.

The chain recombines TRBV20-1 with TRBJ2-1; D unclear. Germline assignment: CDR1 DFQATT and CDR2 SNEGSKA (reference sequence). CDR3 length: 13 amino acids. Trimming cost V 0 bases and J 4 bases, with 7 bases left between them. CDR3 nucleotides: TGCAGTGCTAGAGATTACCCGTACAATGAGCAGTTCTTC. Encoded protein: CSARDYPYNEQFF.

The chain carries TRBV6-1 and TRBJ1-5; no definite D call. Trimming stripped 6 bases from V and 4 bases from J, with 10 bases between. The CDR3 extends over 13 amino acids. CDR1 is MNHNS and CDR2 is SASEGT in the germline V gene. CDR3 loop: CASRAERNQPQHF. CDR3 nucleotides: TGTGCCAGCAGGGCAGAAAGGAATCAGCCCCAGCATTTT.

The chain recombines TRBV11-2 with TRBJ2-2, with TRBD1 matching over 7 bases. The CDR3 runs to 15 residues. V trimming: 0 bases; J trimming: 7 bases; junction bases outside the gene matches: 5. The germline CDR1 and CDR2 sequences are SGHAT and FQNNGV. CDR3: CASSLEIGGYGELFF. CDR3 DNA sequence: TGTGCCAGCAGCTTAGAAATAGGGGGCTACGGGGAGCTGTTTTTT.

This chain uses TRBV25-1 with TRBJ1-6; TRBD1 agrees at 7 bases. Germline V gene lookup returns CDR1 MGHDK and CDR2 SYGVNS. With V trimmed by 3 bases and J by 10 bases, 9 bases remained unmatched. The CDR3 runs to 15 residues. This CDR3 is CASSDEQGIRSPLHF. DNA of the CDR3: TGTGCCAGCAGTGACGAACAGGGGATACGGTCACCCCTCCACTTT.

The V call is TRBV4-1, the J call TRBJ1-4; tentative D call: TRBD1 (6 bases). Germline CDR1 MGHRA, CDR2 YSYEKL. The CDR3 has 14 amino acids. V shed 4 bases and J shed 7 bases, with 13 bases lying between them. The CDR3 DNA is TGCGCCAGCAGCCCACAGGGCACGGGTGAAAAACTGTTTTTT. Residues: CASSPQGTGEKLFF.

Concerning this clonotype: The junction departs from germline at one end; a sequencing error may be responsible. The CDR3 loop is CASSRDRPSSYKEQFF. CDR3 DNA sequence: TGTGCCAGCAGTCGGGACAGGCCGAGCTCCTACAAGGAGCAGTTCTTC. This rearrangement joins TRBV2 to TRBJ2-1, with 8 bases fitting TRBD1. CDR1 and CDR2 from the germline V gene are SNHLY and FYNNEI. The CDR3 consists of 16 residues.

The chain couples TRBV29-1 to TRBJ2-7; 7 bases match TRBD2. This CDR3 region has 17 residues. Germline V lookup: CDR1 SQVTM, CDR2 ANQGSEA. The V and J ends lost 0 bases and 0 bases, in that order; junction bases with no gene match: 11. In DNA form, the CDR3 reads TGCAGCGTTGAAGAACCCGGCGGGCGGGGGAGCTCCTACGAGCAGTACTTC. Its translation: CSVEEPGGRGSSYEQYF.

This clonotype was observed many times. The DNA for the CDR3 is TGTGCCAGCAACAACTTAAAACCCTACGAGCAGTACTTC. It translates to CASNNLKPYEQYF. The chain links TRBV6-2 or TRBV6-3 to TRBJ2-7, with unresolved D. Looked up from germline, CDR1 is MNHEY and CDR2 is SVGEGT. The CDR3 is made up of 13 amino acids. V shed 7 bases and J shed 2 bases, with 12 bases lying between them.

This sequence joins TRBV5-1 and TRBJ2-3; 8 bases match TRBD1. CDR3 size: 15 residues. CDR1 and CDR2 from the germline V gene are SGHRS and YFSETQ. V was clipped by 4 bases and J by 1 base; unmatched bases: 5. CDR3 in amino acids: CASSAGQGGTDTQYF. The CDR3 bases are TGCGCCAGCAGCGCCGGACAGGGAGGCACAGATACGCAGTATTTT. Combining the CDR3 with reference TRBV5-1 and TRBJ2-3 gives the whole variable domain KAGVTQTPRYLIKTRGQQVTLSCSPISGHRSVSWYQQTPGQGLQFLFEYFSETQRNKGNFPGRFSGRQFSNSRSEMNVSTLELGDSALYLCASSAGQGGTDTQYFGPGTRLTVL.

V gene TRBV30 combines with J gene TRBJ1-2; TRBD1 aligns across 8 bases. Trimming at V came to 7 bases and at J to 6 bases, leaving 4 bases not matched to a gene. The CDR3 has 11 amino acids. Per germline, CDR1 GTSNPN and CDR2 SVGIG (reference sequence). The CDR3 reads CAFQGAHGYTF. The CDR3 bases are TGTGCCTTCCAGGGGGCCCATGGCTACACCTTC.

This clonotype was counted a few times. The chain is built from TRBV20-1 and TRBJ2-3; either TRBD1 or TRBD2 may supply D (5 bases each). Germline V gene lookup returns CDR1 DFQATT and CDR2 SNEGSKA (reference sequence). V was cut by 7 bases and J by 0 bases, with 8 bases left in between. The CDR3 covers 12 residues. CDR3 loop: CSGGGSTDTQYF. The CDR3 coding sequence is TGCAGTGGGGGCGGGAGCACAGATACGCAGTATTTT.

The sample holds many counts of this clonotype. The genes are TRBV29-1 and TRBJ2-5; 9 nucleotides match TRBD1. CDR1 and CDR2 from the germline V gene are SQVTM and ANQGSEA. The length of the CDR3 is 15 residues. With 6 bases clipped from V and 5 bases from J, the junction kept 13 bases outside the gene matches. The CDR3 sequence is CSVQTGTGRKETQYF. The CDR3 DNA reads as TGCAGCGTGCAAACCGGGACAGGGCGAAAGGAGACCCAGTACTTC.

The J gene is TRBJ1-1, the V gene TRBV20-1; D might be TRBD1 (5 bases). CDR1 is DFQATT and CDR2 is SNEGSKA in the germline V gene (reference sequence). This CDR3 has 14 residues. Trimming removed 0 bases at V and 6 bases at J, with 14 bases between. The CDR3 coding sequence is TGCAGTGCTAGAGACGGTGCCGGAGGGGCTGAAGCTTTCTTT. Protein sequence: CSARDGAGGAEAFF.

This rearrangement joins TRBV5-1 to TRBJ2-1; 8 bases align to TRBD2. This CDR3 spans 15 amino acids. Trimming at V came to 0 bases and at J to 5 bases, leaving 4 bases not matched to a gene. Germline lookup yields CDR1 SGHRS and CDR2 YFSETQ. The CDR3 region is CASSLAAGVNNEQFF. CDR3 DNA: TGCGCCAGCAGCTTGGCAGCGGGGGTTAACAATGAGCAGTTCTTC.

This clonotype was observed a few times. The rearrangement joins TRBV5-1 to TRBJ1-2, with TRBD1 matching 9 bases. The CDR3 covers 16 residues. Germline assignment: CDR1 SGHRS and CDR2 YFSETQ. V lost 4 bases to trimming and J lost 3 bases; unmatched junction nucleotides: 10. CDR3 in amino acids: CASSIVTGGEHYGYTF. The DNA for the CDR3 is TGCGCCAGCAGCATAGTTACAGGGGGCGAGCACTATGGCTACACCTTC.

This clonotype was picked up many times. This chain links TRBV10-3 with TRBJ2-7; 11 bases fit TRBD2. This CDR3 contains 14 residues. V was pared by 6 bases and J by 3 bases, with 4 bases of the junction left unmatched. The germline CDR1 and CDR2 sequences are ENHRY and SYGVKD. CDR3 DNA sequence: TGTGCCATCAGAGACGGGACTAGCGGCTACGAGCAGTACTTC. Translated, it gives CAIRDGTSGYEQYF.

This clonotype has just a few counts. The V call is TRBV14, the J call TRBJ2-3, with no clear D. Germline CDR1 SGHDN, CDR2 FVKESK. V was cut by 4 bases and J by 7 bases, with 6 bases left in between. This CDR3 region has 11 residues. The CDR3 sequence is CASSRRNTQYF. The CDR3 coding sequence is TGTGCCAGCAGCCGACGGAATACGCAGTATTTT. Combining the CDR3 with reference TRBV14 and TRBJ2-3 gives the whole variable domain EAGVTQFPSHSVIEKGQTVTLRCDPISGHDNLYWYRRVMGKEIKFLLHFVKESKQDESGMPNNRFLAERTGGTYSTLKVQPAELEDSGVYFCASSRRNTQYFGPGTRLTVL.

The rearrangement uses TRBV7-8 and TRBJ2-1, with TRBD2 as a possible D gene (6 bases). V was clipped by 6 bases and J by 5 bases, with 14 bases between them. The CDR3 length is 14 residues. Looked up from germline, CDR1 is SGHVS and CDR2 is FQNEAQ. In nucleotides, the CDR3 is TGTGCCAGCAGAAAACTAGCCCCCCACAATGAGCAGTTCTTC. Its translation: CASRKLAPHNEQFF. The full variable domain, completed using reference TRBV7-8 and TRBJ2-1, is GAGVSQSPRYKVAKRGQDVALRCDPISGHVSLFWYQQALGQGPEFLTYFQNEAQLDKSGLPSDRFFAERPEGSVSTLKIQRTQQEDSAVYLCASRKLAPHNEQFFGPGTRLTVL.